This T cell receptor beta chain stems from a study of T cells in Graves' hyperthyroidism and ophthalmopathy. Background on the study: Blood was drawn when the patient was first diagnosed and still untreated.

Worth noting for this clonotype: Its antigen is currently unknown.

Findings and limits, study-wide: Among thyroid clonotypes expanded above 0.001, most also appeared in blood. Stable hyperthyroidism and ophthalmopathy were separated using 13 V-J signatures.

Those patients with uncontrolled infection, other autoimmune disease, pregnancy or lactation were excluded. It was RNA transcripts that yielded the amplified TCR beta CDR3 regions. HTBI primers were used for first-round RT-PCR of the TCR CDR3. TCRdb re-derived calls from the multiplex PCR reads in MiXCR, one entry per CDR3 protein. This sample has 300,000 to 450,000 distinct CDR3 sequences; just under 15% occur once, and the top ten carry about 33%. Sequencing was done on a sample of blood. This TCR derives from a woman aged 25 to 39 with Graves' hyperthyroidism.

The CDR3 region is CATSSPQGTQGGLRLFF. The CDR3 region has the DNA TGTGCCACCAGCAGTCCCCAGGGAACCCAGGGGGGGCTTCGACTGTTTTTT. The V call is TRBV15, the J call TRBJ1-4, with TRBD1 matching over 7 bases. Germline CDR1 LNHNV, CDR2 YYDKDF (reference sequence). The CDR3 runs 17 residues. The V and J ends lost 3 bases and 13 bases, in that order; junction bases with no gene match: 20.